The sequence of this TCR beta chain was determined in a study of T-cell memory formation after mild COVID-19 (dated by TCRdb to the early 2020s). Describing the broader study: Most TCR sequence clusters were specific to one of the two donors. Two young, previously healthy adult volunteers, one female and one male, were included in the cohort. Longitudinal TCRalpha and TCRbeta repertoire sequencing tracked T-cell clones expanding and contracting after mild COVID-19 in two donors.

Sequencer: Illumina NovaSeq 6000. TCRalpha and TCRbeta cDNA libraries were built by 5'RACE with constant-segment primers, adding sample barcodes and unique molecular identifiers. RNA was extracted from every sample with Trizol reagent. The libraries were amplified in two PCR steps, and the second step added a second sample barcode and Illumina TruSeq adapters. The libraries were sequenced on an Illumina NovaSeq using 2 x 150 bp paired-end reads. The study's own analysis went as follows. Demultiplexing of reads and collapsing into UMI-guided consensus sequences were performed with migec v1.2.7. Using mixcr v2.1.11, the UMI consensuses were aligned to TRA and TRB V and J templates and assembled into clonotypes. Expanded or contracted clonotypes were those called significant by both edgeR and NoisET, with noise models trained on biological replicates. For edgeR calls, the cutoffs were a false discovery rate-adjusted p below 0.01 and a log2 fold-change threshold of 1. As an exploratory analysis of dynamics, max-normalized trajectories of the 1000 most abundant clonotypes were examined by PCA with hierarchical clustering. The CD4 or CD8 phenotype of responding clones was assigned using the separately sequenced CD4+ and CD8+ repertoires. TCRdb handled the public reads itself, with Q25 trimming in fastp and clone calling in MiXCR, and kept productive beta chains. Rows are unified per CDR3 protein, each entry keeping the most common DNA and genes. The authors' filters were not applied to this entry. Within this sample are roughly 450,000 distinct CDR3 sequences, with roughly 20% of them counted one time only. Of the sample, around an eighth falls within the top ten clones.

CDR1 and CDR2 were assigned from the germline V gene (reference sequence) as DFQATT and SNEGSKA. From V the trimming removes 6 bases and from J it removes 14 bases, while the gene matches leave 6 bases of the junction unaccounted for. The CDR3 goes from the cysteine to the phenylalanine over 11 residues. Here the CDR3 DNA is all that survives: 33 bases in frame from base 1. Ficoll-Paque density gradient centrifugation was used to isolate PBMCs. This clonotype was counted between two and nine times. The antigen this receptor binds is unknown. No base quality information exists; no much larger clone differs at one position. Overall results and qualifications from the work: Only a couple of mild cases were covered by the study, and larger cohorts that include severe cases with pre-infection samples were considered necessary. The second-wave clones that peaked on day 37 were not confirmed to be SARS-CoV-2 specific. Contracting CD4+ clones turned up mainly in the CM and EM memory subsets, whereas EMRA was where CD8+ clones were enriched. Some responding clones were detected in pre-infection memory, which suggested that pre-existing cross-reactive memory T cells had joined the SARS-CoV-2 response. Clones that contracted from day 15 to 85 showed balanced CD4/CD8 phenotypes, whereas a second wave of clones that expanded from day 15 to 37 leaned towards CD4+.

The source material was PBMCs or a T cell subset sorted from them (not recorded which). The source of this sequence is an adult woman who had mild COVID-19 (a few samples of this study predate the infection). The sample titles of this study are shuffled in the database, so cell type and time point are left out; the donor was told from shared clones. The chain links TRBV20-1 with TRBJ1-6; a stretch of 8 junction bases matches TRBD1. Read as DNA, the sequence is TGCAGTGCGTGGACAGGGAGATCCCTCCACTTT. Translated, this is CSAWTGRSLHF.